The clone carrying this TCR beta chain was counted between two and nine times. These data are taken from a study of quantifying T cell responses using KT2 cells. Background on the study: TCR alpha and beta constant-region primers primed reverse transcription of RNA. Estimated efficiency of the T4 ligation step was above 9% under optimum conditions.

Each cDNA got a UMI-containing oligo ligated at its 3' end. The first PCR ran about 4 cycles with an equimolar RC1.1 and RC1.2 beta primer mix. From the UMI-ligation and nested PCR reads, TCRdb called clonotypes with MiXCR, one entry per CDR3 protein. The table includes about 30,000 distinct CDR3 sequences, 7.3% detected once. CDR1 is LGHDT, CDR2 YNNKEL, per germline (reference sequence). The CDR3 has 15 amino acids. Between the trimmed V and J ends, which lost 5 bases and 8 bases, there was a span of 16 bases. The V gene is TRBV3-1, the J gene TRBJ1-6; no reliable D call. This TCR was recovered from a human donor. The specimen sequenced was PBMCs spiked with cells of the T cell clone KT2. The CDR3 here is CASSSTFLGDSPLHF. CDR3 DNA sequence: TGTGCCAGCAGCTCAACCTTTTTAGGTGATTCACCCCTCCACTTT. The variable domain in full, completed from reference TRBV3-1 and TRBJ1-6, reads DTAVSQTPKYLVTQMGNDKSIKCEQNLGHDTMYWYKQDSKKFLKIMFSYNNKELIINETVPNRFSPKSPDKAHLNLHINSLELGDSAVYFCASSSTFLGDSPLHFGNGTRLTVT.